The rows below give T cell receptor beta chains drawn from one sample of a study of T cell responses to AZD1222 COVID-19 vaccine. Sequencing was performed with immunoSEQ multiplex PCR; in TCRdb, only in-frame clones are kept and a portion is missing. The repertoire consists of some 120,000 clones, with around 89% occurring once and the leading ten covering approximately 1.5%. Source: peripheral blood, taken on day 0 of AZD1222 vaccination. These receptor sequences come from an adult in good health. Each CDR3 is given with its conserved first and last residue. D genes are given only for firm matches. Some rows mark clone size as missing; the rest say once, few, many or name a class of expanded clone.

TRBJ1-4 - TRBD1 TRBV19 CATSVGTGNEKLFF TGTGCCACCTCGGTCGGGACAGGGAATGAAAAACTGTTTTTT
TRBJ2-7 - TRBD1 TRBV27 CASSRDRGYEQYF TGTGCCAGCAGTAGGGACAGGGGTTACGAGCAGTACTTC
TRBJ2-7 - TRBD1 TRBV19 CASQTGGESEQYF TGTGCCAGCCAAACAGGGGGTGAATCCGAGCAGTACTTC
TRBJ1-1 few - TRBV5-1 CASSFAQTVEAFF TGCGCCAGCAGCTTCGCACAAACAGTGGAAGCTTTCTTT
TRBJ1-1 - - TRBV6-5 CASQYGELTEAFF TGTGCCAGCCAGTATGGCGAACTCACTGAAGCTTTCTTT
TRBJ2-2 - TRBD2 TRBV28 CASNAGLAGGGNTGELFF TGTGCCAGCAACGCGGGACTAGCGGGAGGAGGCAACACCGGGGAGCTGTTTTTT
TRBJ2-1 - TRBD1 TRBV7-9 CASSRRDRDLYNEQFF TGTGCCAGCAGCCGCCGGGACAGGGATCTCTACAATGAGCAGTTCTTC
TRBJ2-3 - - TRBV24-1 CATSDRATDTQYF TGTGCCACCAGTGACAGGGCGACAGATACGCAGTATTTT
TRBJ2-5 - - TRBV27 CASSLGRPQETQYF TGTGCCAGCAGTTTAGGACGGCCACAAGAGACCCAGTACTTC
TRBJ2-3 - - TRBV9 CASSVAVQGPTDTQYF TGTGCCAGCAGCGTAGCGGTTCAGGGGCCTACAGATACGCAGTATTTT
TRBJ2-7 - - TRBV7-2 CASSLGGRGISYEQYF TGTGCCAGCAGCTTAGGAGGACGCGGGATCTCCTACGAGCAGTACTTC
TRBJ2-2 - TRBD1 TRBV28 CASSLGTGYTGELFF TGTGCCAGCAGTTTAGGGACAGGGTACACCGGGGAGCTGTTTTTT
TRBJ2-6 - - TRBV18 CASSPIVLTGTLAGANVLTF TGTGCCAGCTCTCCTATCGTATTGACGGGAACCCTGGCTGGGGCCAACGTCCTGACTTTC
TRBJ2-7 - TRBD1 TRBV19 CASSMRTGGVYEQYF TGTGCCAGTAGTATGCGGACAGGGGGCGTCTACGAGCAGTACTTC
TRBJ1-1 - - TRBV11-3 CASSFGGQGQVAFF TGTGCCAGCAGCTTTGGCGGCCAGGGGCAGGTAGCTTTCTTT
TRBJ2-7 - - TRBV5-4 CASSLTGSGYEQYF TGTGCCAGCAGCTTGACCGGGAGTGGCTACGAGCAGTACTTC
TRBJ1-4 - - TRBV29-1 CSVEGREKLFF TGCAGCGTTGAGGGTCGAGAAAAACTGTTTTTT
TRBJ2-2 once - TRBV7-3 CASSLGPFGLGTGELFF TGTGCCAGCAGCTTAGGGCCTTTTGGTCTCGGCACCGGGGAGCTGTTTTTT
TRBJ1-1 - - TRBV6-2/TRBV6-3 CASSYTLNTEAFF TGTGCCAGCAGTTACACACTGAACACTGAAGCTTTCTTT
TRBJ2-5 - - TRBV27 CASSAQAEGETQYF TGTGCCAGCAGTGCACAGGCCGAGGGAGAGACCCAGTACTTC
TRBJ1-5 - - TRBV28 CASSFGSWISNQPQHF TGTGCCAGCAGTTTTGGCAGCTGGATAAGCAATCAGCCCCAGCATTTT
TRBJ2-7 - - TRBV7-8 CASSPGAGYSYEQYF TGTGCCAGCAGCCCTGGGGCAGGCTACTCCTACGAGCAGTACTTC
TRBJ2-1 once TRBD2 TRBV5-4 CASSPRTSGAYNEQFF TGTGCCAGCAGCCCCCGGACTAGCGGAGCGTACAATGAGCAGTTCTTC
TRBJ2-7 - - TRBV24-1 CATSDNRASMIPYEQYF TGTGCCACCAGTGATAACAGGGCCTCAATGATACCCTACGAGCAGTACTTC
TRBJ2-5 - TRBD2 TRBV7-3 CASSPSRETSGKETQYF TGTGCCAGCAGCCCGAGCCGCGAGACTAGCGGGAAAGAGACCCAGTACTTC
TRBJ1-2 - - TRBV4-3 CASSQDSGVYGYTF TGCGCCAGCAGCCAAGATTCAGGTGTCTATGGCTACACCTTC
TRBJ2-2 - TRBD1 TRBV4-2 CASSQASGTGGEGGELFF TGTGCCAGCAGCCAAGCAAGTGGAACAGGGGGCGAGGGCGGGGAGCTGTTTTTT
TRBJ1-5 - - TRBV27 CASSFGSGNQPQHF TGTGCCAGCAGTTTTGGCTCCGGCAATCAGCCCCAGCATTTT
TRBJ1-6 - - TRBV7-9 CASSLGRGNSPLHF TGTGCCAGCAGCTTAGGGCGAGGGAATTCACCCCTCCACTTT
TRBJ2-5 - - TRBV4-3 CASSQDPVWVPDLKRAETQYF TGCGCCAGCAGCCAAGATCCTGTCTGGGTACCTGACCTCAAACGGGCGGAGACCCAGTACTTC
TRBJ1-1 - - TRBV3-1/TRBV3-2 CASSQGSEFVGFDF TGTGCCAGCAGCCAAGGGTCCGAATTTGTGGGCTTCGACTTT
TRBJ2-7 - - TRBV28 CASSAGLGEQYF TGTGCCAGCAGTGCCGGCCTGGGCGAGCAGTACTTC
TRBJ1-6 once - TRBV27 CASSLLYVNSPLHF TGTGCCAGCAGTTTACTTTATGTTAATTCACCCCTCCACTTT
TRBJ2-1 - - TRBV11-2 CASSLPTAYNEQFF TGTGCCAGCAGCTTGCCGACAGCCTACAATGAGCAGTTCTTC
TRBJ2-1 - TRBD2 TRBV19 CASSQGTSGPESSYNEQFF TGTGCCAGTAGCCAGGGGACTAGCGGCCCGGAGAGCTCCTACAATGAGCAGTTCTTC
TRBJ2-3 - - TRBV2 CASRGDFTDTQYF TGTGCCAGCAGAGGGGACTTCACAGATACGCAGTATTTT
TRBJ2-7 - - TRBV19 CASSIAPGGTGDEQYF TGTGCCAGTAGTATAGCCCCGGGGGGCACGGGGGATGAGCAGTACTTC
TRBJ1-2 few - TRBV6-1 CASSEDQKNYGYTF TGTGCCAGCAGTGAAGACCAGAAAAACTATGGCTACACCTTC
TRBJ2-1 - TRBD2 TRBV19 CASTLGGGSYNEQFF TGTGCCAGTACTCTTGGGGGGGGCTCCTACAATGAGCAGTTCTTC
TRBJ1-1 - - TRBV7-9 CASSLSPTEAFF TGTGCCAGCAGTTTATCGCCCACTGAAGCTTTCTTT
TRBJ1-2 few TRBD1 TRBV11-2 CASSLGGTGFYGYTF TGTGCCAGCAGCTTAGGTGGGACAGGGTTCTATGGCTACACCTTC
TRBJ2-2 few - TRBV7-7 CASSFGRGNTGELFF TGTGCTAGCAGCTTCGGCAGGGGGAACACCGGGGAGCTGTTTTTT
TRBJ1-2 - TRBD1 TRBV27 CASSLSALRFKFDRAEFYGYTF TGTGCCAGCAGTTTATCTGCCCTCCGCTTCAAATTCGACAGGGCGGAATTCTATGGCTACACCTTC
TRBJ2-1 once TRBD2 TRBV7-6 CASSLGKRLAAYNEQFF TGTGCCAGCAGCTTAGGGAAGAGACTAGCGGCCTACAATGAGCAGTTCTTC
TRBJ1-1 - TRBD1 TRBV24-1 CATSDSSRDSMYEAFF TGTGCCACCAGTGACTCATCCCGGGACAGCATGTATGAAGCTTTCTTT
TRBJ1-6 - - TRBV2 CASERTAESNSPLHF TGTGCCAGCGAGCGGACGGCAGAAAGTAATTCACCCCTCCACTTT
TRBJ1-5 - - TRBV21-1 CASSPRDRVAPSNQPQHF TGTGCCAGCAGCCCTAGGGACAGGGTCGCTCCTAGCAATCAGCCCCAGCATTTT
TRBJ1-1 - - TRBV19 CASSIETRGTEAFF TGTGCCAGTAGTATCGAGACAAGGGGGACTGAAGCTTTCTTT
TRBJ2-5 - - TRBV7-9 CASSLALAETQYF TGTGCCAGCAGCTTAGCGCTAGCAGAGACCCAGTACTTC
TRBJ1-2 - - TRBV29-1 CSVHRDLDGYTF TGCAGCGTACACAGGGATTTGGATGGCTACACCTTC
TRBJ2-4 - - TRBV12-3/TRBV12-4 CASSRDYIQYF TGTGCCAGCAGCAGGGACTACATTCAGTACTTC
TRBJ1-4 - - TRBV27 CASRGSATNEKLFF TGTGCCAGCCGGGGTAGTGCAACTAATGAAAAACTGTTTTTT
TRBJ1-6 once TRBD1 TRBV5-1 CASSSGTDSPLHF TGCGCCAGCAGCTCAGGGACAGACTCACCCCTCCACTTT
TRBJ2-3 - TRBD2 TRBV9 CASWSGISTDTQYF TGTGCCAGCTGGAGCGGGATAAGCACAGATACGCAGTATTTT
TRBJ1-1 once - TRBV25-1 CASSEGLGFMNTEAFF TGTGCCAGCAGCGAGGGGCTAGGGTTCATGAACACTGAAGCTTTCTTT
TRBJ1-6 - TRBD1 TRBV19 CASSGQGNSPLHF TGTGCCAGCTCCGGACAGGGGAATTCACCCCTCCACTTT
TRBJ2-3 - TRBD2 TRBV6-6 CASSRTSGSFNPTDTQYF TGTGCCAGCAGTCGAACTAGCGGGAGTTTTAATCCAACAGATACGCAGTATTTT
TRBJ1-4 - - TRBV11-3 CASSLGVGEKLFF TGTGCCAGCAGCTTAGGAGTGGGGGAAAAACTGTTTTTT
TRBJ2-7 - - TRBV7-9 CASSLAGTPTYEQYF TGTGCCAGCAGCCTCGCCGGGACGCCGACCTACGAGCAGTACTTC
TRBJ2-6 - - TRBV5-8 CASSLGRKEANVLTF TGTGCCAGCAGCTTAGGACGTAAGGAGGCCAACGTCCTGACTTTC